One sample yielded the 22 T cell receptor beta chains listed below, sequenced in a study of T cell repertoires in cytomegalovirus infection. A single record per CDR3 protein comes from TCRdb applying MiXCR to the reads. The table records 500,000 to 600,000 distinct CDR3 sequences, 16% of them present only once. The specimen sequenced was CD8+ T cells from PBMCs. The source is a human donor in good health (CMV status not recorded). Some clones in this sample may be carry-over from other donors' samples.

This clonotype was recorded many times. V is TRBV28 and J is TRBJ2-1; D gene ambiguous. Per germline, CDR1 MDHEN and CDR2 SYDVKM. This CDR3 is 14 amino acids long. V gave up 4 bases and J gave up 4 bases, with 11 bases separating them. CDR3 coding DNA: TGTGCCAGCAGTTACCTTCTAGGGTACAATGAGCAGTTCTTC. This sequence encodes CASSYLLGYNEQFF.

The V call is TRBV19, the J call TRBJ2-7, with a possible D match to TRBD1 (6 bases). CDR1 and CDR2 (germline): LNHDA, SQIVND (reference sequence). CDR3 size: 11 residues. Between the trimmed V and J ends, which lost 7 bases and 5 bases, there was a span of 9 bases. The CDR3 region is CASTGDHEQYF. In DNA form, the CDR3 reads TGTGCCAGTACAGGGGACCACGAGCAGTACTTC.

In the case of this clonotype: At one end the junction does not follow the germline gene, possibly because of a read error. This CDR3 is CASSLRANTGVLFF. The CDR3 DNA reads TGTGCCAGCAGTTTGAGGGCGAACACCGGGGTGCTGTTTTTT. The chain carries TRBV28 and TRBJ2-2; D perhaps matches TRBD2 (5 bases). From germline, CDR1 is MDHEN and CDR2 SYDVKM. This CDR3 has 14 residues.

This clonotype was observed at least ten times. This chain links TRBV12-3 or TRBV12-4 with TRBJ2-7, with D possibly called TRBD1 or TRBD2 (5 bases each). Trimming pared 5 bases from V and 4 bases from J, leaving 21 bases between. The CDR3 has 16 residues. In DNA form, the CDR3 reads TGTGCCAGCAGTGCCCACGGGACCGCCATAGAGTACGAGCAGTACTTC. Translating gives CASSAHGTAIEYEQYF.

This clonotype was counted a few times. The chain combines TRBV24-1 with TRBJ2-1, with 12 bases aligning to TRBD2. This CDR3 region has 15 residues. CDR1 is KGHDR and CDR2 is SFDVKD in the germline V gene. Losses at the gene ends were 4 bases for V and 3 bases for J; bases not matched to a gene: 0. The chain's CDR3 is CATSEGLAGYNEQFF. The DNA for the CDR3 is TGTGCCACCAGTGAGGGACTAGCGGGCTACAATGAGCAGTTCTTC.

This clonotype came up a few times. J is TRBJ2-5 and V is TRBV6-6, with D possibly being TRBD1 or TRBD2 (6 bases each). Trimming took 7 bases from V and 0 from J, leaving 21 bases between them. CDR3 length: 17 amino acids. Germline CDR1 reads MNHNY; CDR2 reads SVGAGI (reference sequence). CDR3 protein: CASKSPGAILDQETQYF. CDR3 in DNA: TGTGCCAGCAAAAGCCCGGGGGCCATACTGGACCAAGAGACCCAGTACTTC.

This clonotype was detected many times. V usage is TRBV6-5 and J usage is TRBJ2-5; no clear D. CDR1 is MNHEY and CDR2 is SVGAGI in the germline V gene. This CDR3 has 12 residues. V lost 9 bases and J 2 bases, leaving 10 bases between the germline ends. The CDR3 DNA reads TGTGCCAGTAAGGGCAGTCAAGAGACCCAGTACTTC. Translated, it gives CASKGSQETQYF.

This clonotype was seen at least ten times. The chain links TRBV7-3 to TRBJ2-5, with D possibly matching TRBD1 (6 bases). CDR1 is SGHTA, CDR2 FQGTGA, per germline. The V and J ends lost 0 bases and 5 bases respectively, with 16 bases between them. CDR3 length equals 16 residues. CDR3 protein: CASSLTVTGMRETQYF. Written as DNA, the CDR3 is TGTGCCAGCAGCTTAACTGTGACAGGAATGAGGGAGACCCAGTACTTC. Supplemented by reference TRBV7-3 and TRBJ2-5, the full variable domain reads GAGVSQTPSNKVTEKGKYVELRCDPISGHTALYWYRQSLGQGPEFLIYFQGTGAADDSGLPNDRFFAVRPEGSVSTLKIQRTERGDSAVYLCASSLTVTGMRETQYFGPGTRLLVL.

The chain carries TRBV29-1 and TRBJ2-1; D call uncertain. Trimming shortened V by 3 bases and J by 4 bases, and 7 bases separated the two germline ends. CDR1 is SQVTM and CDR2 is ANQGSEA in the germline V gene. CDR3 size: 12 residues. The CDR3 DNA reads TGCAGCGTTGATAGAAAGTACAATGAGCAGTTCTTC. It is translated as CSVDRKYNEQFF.

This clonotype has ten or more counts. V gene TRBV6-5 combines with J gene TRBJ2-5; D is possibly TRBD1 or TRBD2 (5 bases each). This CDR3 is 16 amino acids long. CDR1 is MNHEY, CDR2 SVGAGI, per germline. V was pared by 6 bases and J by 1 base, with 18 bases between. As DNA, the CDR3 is TGTGCCAGCAGATCTCACCGGGACGGACCCCAAGAGACCCAGTACTTC. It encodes CASRSHRDGPQETQYF.

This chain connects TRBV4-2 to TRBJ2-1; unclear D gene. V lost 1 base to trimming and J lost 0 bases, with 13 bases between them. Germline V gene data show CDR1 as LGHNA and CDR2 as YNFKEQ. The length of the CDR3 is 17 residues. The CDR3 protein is CASSQGTGLSSYNEQFF. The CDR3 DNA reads TGTGCCAGCAGCCAAGGGACCGGCCTGAGCTCCTACAATGAGCAGTTCTTC.

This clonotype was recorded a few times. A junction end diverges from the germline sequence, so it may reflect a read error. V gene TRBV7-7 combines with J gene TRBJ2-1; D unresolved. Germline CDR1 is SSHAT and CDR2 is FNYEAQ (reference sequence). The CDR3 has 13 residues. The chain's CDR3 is CASSFTTGGEQFF. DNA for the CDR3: TGTGCTAGCAGCTTTACGACGGGTGGTGAGCAGTTCTTC. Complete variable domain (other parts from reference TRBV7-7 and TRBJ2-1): GAGVSQSPRYKVTKRGQDVTLRCDPISSHATLYWYQQALGQGPEFLTYFNYEAQPDKSGLPSDRFSAERPEGSISTLTIQRTEQRDSAMYRCASSFTTGGEQFFGPGTRLTVL.

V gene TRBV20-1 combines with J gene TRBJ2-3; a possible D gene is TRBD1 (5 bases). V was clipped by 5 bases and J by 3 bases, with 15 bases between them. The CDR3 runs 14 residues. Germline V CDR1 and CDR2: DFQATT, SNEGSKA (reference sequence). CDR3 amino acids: CSAEDSKETDTQYF. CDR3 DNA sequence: TGCAGTGCTGAAGACAGCAAGGAAACAGATACGCAGTATTTT.

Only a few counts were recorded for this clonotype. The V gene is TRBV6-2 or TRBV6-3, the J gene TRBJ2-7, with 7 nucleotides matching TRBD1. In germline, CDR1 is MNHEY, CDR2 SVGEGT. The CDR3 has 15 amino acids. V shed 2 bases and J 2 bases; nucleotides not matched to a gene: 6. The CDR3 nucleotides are TGTGCCAGCAGTTACGATCCGGGACAGACCTACGAGCAGTACTTC. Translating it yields CASSYDPGQTYEQYF.

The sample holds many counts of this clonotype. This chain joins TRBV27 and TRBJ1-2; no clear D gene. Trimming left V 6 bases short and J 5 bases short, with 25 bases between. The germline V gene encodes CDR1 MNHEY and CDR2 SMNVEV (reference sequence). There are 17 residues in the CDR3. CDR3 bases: TGTGCCAGCAGGGGCGTAGGCGGACCGGCGCCCCTGTATGGCTACACCTTC. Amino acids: CASRGVGGPAPLYGYTF.

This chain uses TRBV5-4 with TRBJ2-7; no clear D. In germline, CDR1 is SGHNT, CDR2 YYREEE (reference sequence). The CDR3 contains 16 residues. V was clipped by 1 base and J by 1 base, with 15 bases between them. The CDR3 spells CASSLRQEKDSYEQYF. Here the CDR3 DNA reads TGTGCCAGCAGCTTGCGCCAGGAAAAAGATTCCTACGAGCAGTACTTC.

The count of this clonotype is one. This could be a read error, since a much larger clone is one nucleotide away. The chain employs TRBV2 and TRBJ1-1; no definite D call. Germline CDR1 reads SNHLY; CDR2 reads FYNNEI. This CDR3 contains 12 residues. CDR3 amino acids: CARTLTNTDAFF. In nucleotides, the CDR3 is TGTGCCAGGACACTGACCAACACTGACGCTTTCTTT.

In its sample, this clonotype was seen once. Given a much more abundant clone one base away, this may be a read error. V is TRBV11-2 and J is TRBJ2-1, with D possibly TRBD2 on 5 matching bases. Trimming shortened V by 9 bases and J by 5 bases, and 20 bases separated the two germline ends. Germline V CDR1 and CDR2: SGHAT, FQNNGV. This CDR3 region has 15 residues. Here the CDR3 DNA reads TGTGCCAGAAGTCTGCTAGCCATGGGTCACAATGAGCAGTTCTTC. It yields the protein CARSLLAMGHNEQFF.

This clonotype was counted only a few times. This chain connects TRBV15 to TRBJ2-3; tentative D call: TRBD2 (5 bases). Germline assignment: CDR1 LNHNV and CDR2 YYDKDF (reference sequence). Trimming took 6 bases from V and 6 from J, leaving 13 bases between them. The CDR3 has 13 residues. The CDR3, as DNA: TGTGCCACCAGTGGAGAGGGCCGGGATACGCAGTATTTT. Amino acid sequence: CATSGEGRDTQYF.

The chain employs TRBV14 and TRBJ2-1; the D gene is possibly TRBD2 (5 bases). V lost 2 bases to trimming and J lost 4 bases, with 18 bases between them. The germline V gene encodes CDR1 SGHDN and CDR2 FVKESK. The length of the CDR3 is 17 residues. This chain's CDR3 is CASSQSRTSSLYNEQFF. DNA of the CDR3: TGTGCCAGCAGCCAAAGCCGAACTAGTTCCCTTTACAATGAGCAGTTCTTC. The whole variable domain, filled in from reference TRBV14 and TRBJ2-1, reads EAGVTQFPSHSVIEKGQTVTLRCDPISGHDNLYWYRRVMGKEIKFLLHFVKESKQDESGMPNNRFLAERTGGTYSTLKVQPAELEDSGVYFCASSQSRTSSLYNEQFFGPGTRLTVL.

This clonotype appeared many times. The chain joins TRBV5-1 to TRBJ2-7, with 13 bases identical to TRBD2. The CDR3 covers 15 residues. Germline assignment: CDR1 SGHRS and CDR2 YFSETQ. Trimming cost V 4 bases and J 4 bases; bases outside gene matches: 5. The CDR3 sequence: CASSIGLAGVYEQYF. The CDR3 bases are TGCGCCAGCAGCATCGGACTAGCGGGAGTGTACGAGCAGTACTTC.

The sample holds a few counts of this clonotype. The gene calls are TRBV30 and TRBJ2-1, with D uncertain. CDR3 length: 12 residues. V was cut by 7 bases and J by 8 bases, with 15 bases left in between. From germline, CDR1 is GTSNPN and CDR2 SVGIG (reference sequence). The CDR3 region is CASRLGSYEQFF. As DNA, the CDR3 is TGTGCCTCACGGCTTGGGTCCTATGAGCAGTTCTTC.